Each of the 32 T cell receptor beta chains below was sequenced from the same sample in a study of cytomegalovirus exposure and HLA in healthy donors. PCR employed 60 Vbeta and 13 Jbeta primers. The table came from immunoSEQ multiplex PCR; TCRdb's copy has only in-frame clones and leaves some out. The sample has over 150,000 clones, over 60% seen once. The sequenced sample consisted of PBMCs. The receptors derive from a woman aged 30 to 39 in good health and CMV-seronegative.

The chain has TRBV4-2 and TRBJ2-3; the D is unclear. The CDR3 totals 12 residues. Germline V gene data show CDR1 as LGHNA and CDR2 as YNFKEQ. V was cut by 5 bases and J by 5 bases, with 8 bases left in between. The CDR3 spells CASSSHLDTQYF. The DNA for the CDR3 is TGTGCCAGCAGCTCACATTTAGATACGCAGTATTTT.

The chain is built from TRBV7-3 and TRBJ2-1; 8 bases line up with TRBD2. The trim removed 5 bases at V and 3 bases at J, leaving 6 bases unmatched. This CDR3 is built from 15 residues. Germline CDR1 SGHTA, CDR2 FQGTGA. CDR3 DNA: TGTGCCAGCAGCCCTCAGCGGGAGATCTACAATGAGCAGTTCTTC. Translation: CASSPQREIYNEQFF.

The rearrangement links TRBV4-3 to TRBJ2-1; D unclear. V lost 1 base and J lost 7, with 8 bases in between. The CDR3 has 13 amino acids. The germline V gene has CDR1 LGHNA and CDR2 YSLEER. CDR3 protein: CASSQGSKNEQFF. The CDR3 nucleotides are TGCGCCAGCAGCCAAGGGTCTAAAAATGAGCAGTTCTTC.

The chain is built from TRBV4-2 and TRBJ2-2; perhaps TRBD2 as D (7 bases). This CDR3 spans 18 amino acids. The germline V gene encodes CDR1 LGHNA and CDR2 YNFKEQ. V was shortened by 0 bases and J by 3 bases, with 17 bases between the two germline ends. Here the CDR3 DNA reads TGTGCCAGCAGCCAAGATTCGGGGGCGGGAGATTACACCGGGGAGCTGTTTTTT. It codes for CASSQDSGAGDYTGELFF.

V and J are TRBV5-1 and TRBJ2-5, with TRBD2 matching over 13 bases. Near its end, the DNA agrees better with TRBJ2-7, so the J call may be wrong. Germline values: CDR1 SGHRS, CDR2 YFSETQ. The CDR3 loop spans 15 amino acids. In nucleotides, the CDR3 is TGCGCCAGCAGCCTGACTAGCGGGGGGACCTACGAGCAGTACTTC. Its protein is CASSLTSGGTYEQYF.

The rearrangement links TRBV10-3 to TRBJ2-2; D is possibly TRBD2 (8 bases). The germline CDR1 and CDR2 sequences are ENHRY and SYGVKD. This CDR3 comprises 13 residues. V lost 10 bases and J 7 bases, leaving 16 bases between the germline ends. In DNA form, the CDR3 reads TGTGCCACTCGGGAGGGGGCAGGCGGGGAGCTGTTTTTT. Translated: CATREGAGGELFF.

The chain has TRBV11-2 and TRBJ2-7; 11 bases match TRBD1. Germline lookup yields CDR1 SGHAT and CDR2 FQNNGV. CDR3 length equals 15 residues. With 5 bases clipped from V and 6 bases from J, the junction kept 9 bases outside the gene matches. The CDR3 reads CASSTGQGGFAEQYF. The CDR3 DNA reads TGTGCCAGCAGCACGGGACAGGGGGGCTTCGCCGAGCAGTACTTC.

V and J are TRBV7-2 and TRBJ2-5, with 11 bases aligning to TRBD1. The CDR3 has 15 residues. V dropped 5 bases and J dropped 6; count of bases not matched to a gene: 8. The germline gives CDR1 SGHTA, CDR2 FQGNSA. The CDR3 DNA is TGTGCCAGCAGCAACCGGACAGGGGGCGGAAAGACCCAGTACTTC. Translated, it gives CASSNRTGGGKTQYF.

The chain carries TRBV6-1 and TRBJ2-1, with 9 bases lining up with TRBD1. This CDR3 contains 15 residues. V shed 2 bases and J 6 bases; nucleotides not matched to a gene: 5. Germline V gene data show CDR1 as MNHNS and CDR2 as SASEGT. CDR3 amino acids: CASSEPGQGTNEQFF. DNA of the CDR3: TGTGCCAGCAGTGAACCGGGACAGGGTACCAATGAGCAGTTCTTC.

CDR3 region: CASSLGSLYRGEQYF. The CDR3 DNA sequence: TGTGCCAGCAGCTTAGGATCCTTGTATCGGGGCGAGCAGTACTTC. J is TRBJ2-7 and V is TRBV7-2, with D possibly TRBD2 on 5 matching bases. Per germline, CDR1 SGHTA and CDR2 FQGNSA. V was shortened by 1 base and J by 6 bases, with 16 bases between the two germline ends. The CDR3 totals 15 residues.

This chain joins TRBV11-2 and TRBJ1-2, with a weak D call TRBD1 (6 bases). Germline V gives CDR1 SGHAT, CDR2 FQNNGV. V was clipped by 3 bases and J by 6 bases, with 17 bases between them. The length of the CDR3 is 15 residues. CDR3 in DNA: TGTGCCAGCAGCTTGGGCACAGGGTTCCCTCATGGCTACACCTTC. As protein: CASSLGTGFPHGYTF.

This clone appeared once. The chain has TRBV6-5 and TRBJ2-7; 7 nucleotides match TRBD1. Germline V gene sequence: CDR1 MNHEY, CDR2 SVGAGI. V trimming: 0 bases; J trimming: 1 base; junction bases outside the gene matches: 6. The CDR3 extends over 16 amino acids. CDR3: CASSYSVTGESYEQYF. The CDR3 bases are TGTGCCAGCAGTTACTCAGTCACAGGGGAGTCCTACGAGCAGTACTTC.

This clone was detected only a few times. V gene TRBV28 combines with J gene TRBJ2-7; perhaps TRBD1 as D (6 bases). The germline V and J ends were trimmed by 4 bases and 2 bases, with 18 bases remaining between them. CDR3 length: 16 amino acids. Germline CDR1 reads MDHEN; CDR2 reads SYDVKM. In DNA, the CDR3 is TGTGCCAGCAGTTCACATTCCAGGGGAAATACCTACGAGCAGTACTTC. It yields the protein CASSSHSRGNTYEQYF.

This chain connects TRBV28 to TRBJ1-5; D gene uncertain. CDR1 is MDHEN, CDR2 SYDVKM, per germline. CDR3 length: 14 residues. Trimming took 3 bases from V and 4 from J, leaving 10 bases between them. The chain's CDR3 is CASSFVAKNQPQHF. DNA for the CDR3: TGTGCCAGCAGTTTCGTGGCCAAAAATCAGCCCCAGCATTTT.

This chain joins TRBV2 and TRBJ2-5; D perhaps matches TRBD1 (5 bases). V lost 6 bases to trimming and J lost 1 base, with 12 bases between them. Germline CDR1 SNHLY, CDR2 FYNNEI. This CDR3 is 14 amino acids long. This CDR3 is CASSARQSQETQYF. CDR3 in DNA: TGTGCCAGCAGCGCAAGACAGAGCCAAGAGACCCAGTACTTC.

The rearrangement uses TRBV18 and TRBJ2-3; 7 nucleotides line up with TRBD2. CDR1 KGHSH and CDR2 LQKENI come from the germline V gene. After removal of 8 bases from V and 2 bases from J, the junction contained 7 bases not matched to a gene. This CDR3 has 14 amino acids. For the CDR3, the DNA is TGTGCCAGCCCCATCGCGGGAGACACAGATACGCAGTATTTT. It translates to CASPIAGDTDTQYF.

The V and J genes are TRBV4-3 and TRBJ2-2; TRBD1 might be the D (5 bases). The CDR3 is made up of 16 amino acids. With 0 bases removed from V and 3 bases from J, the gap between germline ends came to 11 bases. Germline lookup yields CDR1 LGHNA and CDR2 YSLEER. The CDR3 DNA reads TGCGCCAGCAGCCAAGATGTAGGGGTGGACACCGGGGAGCTGTTTTTT. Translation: CASSQDVGVDTGELFF.

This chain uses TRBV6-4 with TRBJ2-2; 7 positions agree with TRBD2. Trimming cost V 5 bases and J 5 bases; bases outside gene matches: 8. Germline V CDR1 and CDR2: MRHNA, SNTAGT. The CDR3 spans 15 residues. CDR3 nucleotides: TGTGCCAGCAGTTTGTTGAGCGGGGCAACCGGGGAGCTGTTTTTT. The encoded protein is CASSLLSGATGELFF.

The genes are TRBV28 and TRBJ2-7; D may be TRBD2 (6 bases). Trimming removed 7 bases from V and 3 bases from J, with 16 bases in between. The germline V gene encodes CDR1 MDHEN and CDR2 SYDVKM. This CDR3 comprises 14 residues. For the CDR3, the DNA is TGTGCCAGCACATCATCTAGCGTAAACTACGAGCAGTACTTC. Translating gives CASTSSSVNYEQYF.

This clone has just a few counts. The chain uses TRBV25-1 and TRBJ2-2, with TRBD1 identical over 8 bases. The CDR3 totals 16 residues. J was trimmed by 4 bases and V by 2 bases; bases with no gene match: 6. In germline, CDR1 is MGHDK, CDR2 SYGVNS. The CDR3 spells CASSERQGIITGELFF. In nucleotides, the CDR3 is TGTGCCAGCAGTGAAAGACAGGGGATCATCACCGGGGAGCTGTTTTTT.

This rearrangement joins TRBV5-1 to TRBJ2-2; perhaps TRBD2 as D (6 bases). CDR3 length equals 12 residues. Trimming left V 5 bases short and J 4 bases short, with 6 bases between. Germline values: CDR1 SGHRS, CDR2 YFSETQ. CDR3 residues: CASREGTGELFF. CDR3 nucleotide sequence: TGCGCCAGCAGGGAGGGCACCGGGGAGCTGTTTTTT.

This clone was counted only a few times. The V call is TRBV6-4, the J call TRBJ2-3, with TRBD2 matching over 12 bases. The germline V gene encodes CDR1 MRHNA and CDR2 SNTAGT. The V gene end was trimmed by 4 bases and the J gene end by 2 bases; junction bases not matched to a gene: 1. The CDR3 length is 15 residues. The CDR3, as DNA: TGTGCCAGCAGTGCTAGCGGGGGGGCCACAGATACGCAGTATTTT. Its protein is CASSASGGATDTQYF.

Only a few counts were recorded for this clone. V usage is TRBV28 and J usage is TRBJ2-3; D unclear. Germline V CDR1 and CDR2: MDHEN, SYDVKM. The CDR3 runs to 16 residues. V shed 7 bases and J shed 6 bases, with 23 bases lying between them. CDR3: CASTLSVSVVADTQYF. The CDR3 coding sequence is TGTGCCAGCACACTTTCGGTCAGCGTTGTGGCGGATACGCAGTATTTT.

The CDR3 sequence is CSARGAGEQYF. The CDR3 bases are TGCAGTGCTAGAGGGGCTGGGGAGCAGTACTTC. This chain joins TRBV20-1 and TRBJ2-7, with no clear D. This CDR3 is built from 11 residues. Looked up from germline, CDR1 is DFQATT and CDR2 is SNEGSKA (reference sequence). V dropped 1 base and J dropped 7 bases, with 8 bases sitting between them.

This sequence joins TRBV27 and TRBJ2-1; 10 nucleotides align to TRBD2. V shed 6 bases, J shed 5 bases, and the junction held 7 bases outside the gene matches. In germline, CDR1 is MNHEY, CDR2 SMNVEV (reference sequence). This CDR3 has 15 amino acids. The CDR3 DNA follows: TGTGCCAGCAGCTCGAGCGGGAGGGATAACAATGAGCAGTTCTTC. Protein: CASSSSGRDNNEQFF.

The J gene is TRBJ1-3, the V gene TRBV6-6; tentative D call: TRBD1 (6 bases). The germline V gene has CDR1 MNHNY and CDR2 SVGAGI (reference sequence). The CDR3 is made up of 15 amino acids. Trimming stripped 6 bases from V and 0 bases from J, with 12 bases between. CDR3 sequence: CASSPGTYSGNTIYF. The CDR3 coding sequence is TGTGCCAGCAGCCCCGGGACATACTCTGGAAACACCATATATTTT.

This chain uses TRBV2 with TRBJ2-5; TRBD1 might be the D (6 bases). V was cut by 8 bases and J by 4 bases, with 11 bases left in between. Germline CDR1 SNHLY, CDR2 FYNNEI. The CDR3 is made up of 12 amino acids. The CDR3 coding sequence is TGTGCCAGCGGGCAGGGGATAGAGACCCAGTACTTC. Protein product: CASGQGIETQYF. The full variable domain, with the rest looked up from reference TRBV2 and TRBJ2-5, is EPEVTQTPSHQVTQMGQEVILRCVPISNHLYFYWYRQILGQKVEFLVSFYNNEISEKSEIFDDQFSVERPDGSNFTLKIRSTKLEDSAMYFCASGQGIETQYFGPGTRLLVL.

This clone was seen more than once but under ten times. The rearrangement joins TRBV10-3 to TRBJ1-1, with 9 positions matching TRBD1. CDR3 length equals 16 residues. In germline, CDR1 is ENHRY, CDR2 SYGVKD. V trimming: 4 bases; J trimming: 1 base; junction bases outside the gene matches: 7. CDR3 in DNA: TGTGCCATCAGTGCTCCCCCGACAGGGGGGAACACTGAAGCTTTCTTT. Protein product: CAISAPPTGGNTEAFF.

This CDR3 reads CASSFSQGNYEQYF. For the CDR3, the DNA is TGTGCCAGCAGCTTTTCCCAGGGCAACTACGAGCAGTACTTC. V and J are TRBV7-2 and TRBJ2-7; D might be TRBD1 (5 bases). The CDR3 extends over 14 amino acids. With 3 bases removed from V and 3 bases from J, the gap between germline ends came to 12 bases. CDR1 is SGHTA, CDR2 FQGNSA, per germline.

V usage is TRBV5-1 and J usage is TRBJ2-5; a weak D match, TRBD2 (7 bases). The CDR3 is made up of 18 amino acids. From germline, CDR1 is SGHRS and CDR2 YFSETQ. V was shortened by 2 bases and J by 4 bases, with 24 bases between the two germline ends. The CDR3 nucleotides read TGCGCCAGCAGCTTACGGGGTGGGGGGGCAGGAGCATCAGAGACCCAGTACTTC. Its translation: CASSLRGGGAGASETQYF.

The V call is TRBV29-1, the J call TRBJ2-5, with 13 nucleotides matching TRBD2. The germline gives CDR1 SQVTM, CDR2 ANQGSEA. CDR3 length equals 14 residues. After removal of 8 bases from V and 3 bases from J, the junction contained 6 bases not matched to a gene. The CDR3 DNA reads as TGCAGCCTACTAGCGGGGGGGCCAAAAGAGACCCAGTACTTC. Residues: CSLLAGGPKETQYF. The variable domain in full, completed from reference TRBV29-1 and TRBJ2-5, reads SAVISQKPSRDICQRGTSLTIQCQVDSQVTMMFWYRQQPGQSLTLIATANQGSEATYESGFVIDKFPISRPNLTFSTLTVSNMSPEDSSIYLCSLLAGGPKETQYFGPGTRLLVL.

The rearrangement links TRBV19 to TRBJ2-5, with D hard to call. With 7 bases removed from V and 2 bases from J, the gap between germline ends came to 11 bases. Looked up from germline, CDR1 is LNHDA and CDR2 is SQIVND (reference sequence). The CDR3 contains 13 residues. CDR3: CASMRRDQETQYF. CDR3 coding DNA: TGTGCCAGTATGAGGCGAGATCAAGAGACCCAGTACTTC.